The entry below describes one T cell receptor beta chain. What it binds is not known. This entry is derived from a study of CD8+CD57+ T cells in acquired aplastic anemia. Study details: On average, sorted CD4+ and CD8+ cells gave about 3.1 ug of DNA.

Study observations and caveats: Overlap between patients and controls comprised twenty-nine CD8+ CDR3 sequences.

This CDR3 has 17 amino acids. V trimming: 0 bases; J trimming: 3 bases; junction bases outside the gene matches: 5. Germline assignment: CDR1 WSHSY and CDR2 SAAADI. For CDR3 and TCR beta VDJ profiling, genomic DNA was the template used. TCRdb passed the reads through MiXCR, listing each CDR3 protein once. The table records over 150,000 distinct CDR3 sequences, 60% to 80% of them present only once. Sequenced patients had shown CD8+CD57+ cell expansion by flow cytometry. No therapy had been given to the patients at the time of blood sampling. The receptor was derived from a human donor with aplastic anemia. The genes are TRBV10-2 and TRBJ2-2; 9 bases line up with TRBD2. Sample: sorted CD4+, CD8+, or CD8+CD57+ T cells (not recorded which) from PBMCs. The CDR3 sequence is CASSESRASGDTGELFF. CDR3 bases: TGCGCCAGCAGTGAGTCGAGGGCTAGCGGGGACACCGGGGAGCTGTTTTTT.